This T cell receptor beta chain was recovered during a study of yellow fever vaccine responses in identical twins (dated by TCRdb to the late 2010s). Some background on the complete study: The study precisely tracked vaccine-responding T cell clones in identical twins. Overall study results and their limits: The T cell response to vaccination in identical twins was reported by the authors to appear partly convergent and partly personalized.

CDR1 is given as ENHRY and CDR2 as SYGVKD, both from the germline V gene. The cysteine opens and the phenylalanine closes a CDR3 of 15 amino acids. The CDR3 DNA has 45 bases and is translated from base 1. V ends up 5 bases short and J 1 base short, with an unmatched junction base count of 2. Comments on this clonotype: Its antigen specificity is not known. No base quality information exists; no much larger clone differs at one position.

Libraries were prepared through RT-PCR. Sequencing was carried out with an Illumina HiSeq 2500. TCRdb took the public reads, trimmed them with fastp at Q25, ran MiXCR for clone calling and kept in-frame beta chains. Entries are consolidated by CDR3 protein sequence, retaining the most common genes and DNA. In all, the sample holds about 1,200 distinct CDR3 sequences, and under 90% of those were seen once. Jointly, the top ten make up about 10% of the sample. The sequence derives from a female donor who received the yellow fever vaccine. Sample: T cells from blood (PBMCs), unsorted or a sorted subset (not recorded which), taken before or after yellow fever vaccination (not recorded which). The rearranged chain carries TRBV10-3 and TRBJ1-6; 7 central bases correspond to TRBD1. Read as DNA, the sequence is TGTGCCATCAGTTCGACAGGGTCCTATAATTCACCCCTCCACTTT. This yields the protein CAISSTGSYNSPLHF.